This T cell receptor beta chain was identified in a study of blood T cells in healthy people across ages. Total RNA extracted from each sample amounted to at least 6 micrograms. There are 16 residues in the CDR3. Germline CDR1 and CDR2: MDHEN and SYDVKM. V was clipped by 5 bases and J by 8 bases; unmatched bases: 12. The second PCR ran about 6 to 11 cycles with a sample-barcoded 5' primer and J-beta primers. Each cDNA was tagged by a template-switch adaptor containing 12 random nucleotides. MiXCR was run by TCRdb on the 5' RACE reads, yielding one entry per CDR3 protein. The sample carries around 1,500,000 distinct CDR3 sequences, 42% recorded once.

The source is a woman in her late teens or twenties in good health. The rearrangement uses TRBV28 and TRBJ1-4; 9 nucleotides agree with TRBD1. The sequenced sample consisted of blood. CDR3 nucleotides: TGTGCCAGCAGTCCTCTAGCCGGGACAGGGAGAGAAAAACTGTTTTTT. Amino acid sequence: CASSPLAGTGREKLFF.